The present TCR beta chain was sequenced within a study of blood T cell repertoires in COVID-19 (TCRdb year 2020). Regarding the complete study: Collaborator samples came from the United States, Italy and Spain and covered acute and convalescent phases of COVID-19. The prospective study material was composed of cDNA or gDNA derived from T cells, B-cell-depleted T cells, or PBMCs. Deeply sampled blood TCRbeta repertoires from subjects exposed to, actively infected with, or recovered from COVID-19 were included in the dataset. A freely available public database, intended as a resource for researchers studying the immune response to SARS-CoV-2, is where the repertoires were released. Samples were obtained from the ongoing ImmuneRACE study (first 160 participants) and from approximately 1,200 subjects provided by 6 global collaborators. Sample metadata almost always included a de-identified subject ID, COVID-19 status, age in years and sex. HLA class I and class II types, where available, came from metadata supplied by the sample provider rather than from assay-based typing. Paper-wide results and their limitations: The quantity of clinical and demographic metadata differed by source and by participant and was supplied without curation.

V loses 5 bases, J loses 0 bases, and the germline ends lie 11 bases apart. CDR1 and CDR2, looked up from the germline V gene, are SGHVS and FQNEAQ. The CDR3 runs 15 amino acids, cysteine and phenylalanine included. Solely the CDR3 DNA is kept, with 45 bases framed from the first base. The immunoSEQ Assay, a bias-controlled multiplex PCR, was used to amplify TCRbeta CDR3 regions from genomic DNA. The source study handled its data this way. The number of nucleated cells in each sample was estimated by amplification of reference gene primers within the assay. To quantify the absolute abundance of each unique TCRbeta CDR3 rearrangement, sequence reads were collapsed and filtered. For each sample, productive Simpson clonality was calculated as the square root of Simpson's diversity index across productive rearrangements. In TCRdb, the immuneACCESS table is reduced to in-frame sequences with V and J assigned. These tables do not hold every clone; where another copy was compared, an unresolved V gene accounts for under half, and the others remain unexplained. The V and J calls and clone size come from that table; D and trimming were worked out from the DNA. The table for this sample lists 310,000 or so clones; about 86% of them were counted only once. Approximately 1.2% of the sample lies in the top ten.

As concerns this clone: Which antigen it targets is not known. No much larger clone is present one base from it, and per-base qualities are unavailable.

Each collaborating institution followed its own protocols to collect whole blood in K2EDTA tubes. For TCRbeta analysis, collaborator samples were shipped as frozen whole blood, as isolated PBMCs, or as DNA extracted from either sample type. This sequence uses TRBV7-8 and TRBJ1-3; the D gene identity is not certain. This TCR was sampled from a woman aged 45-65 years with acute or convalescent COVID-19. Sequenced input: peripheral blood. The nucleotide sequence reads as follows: TGTGCCAGCAGCCTAATACAGAGCTCTGGAAACACCATATATTTT. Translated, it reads CASSLIQSSGNTIYF.